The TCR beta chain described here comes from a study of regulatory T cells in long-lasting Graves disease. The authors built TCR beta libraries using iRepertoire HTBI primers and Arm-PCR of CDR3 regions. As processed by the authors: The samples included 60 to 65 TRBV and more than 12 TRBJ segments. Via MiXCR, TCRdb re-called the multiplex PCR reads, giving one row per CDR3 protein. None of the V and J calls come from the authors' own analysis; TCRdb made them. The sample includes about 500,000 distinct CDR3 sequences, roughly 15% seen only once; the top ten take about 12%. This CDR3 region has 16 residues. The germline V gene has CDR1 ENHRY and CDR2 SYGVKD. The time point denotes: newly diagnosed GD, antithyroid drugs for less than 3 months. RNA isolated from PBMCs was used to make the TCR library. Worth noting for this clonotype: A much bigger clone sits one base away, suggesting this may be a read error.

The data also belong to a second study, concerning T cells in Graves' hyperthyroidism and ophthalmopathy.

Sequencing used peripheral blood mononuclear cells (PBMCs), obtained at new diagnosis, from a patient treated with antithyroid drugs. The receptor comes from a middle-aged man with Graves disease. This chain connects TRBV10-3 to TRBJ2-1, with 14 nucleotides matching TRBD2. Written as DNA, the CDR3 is TGTGCCATCAGTGAGCCGGGACTAGCGGGAGTGGATGAGCAGGTCTTC. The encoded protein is CAISEPGLAGVDEQVF.